This entry is about one T cell receptor (beta chain). Its antigen remains unidentified. PCR amplification relied on 60 Vbeta primers (plus 13 Jbeta primers). Profiling relied on immunoSEQ multiplex PCR, and the TCRdb table lists in-frame clones only, not all of them. The sample has 150,000 to 200,000 clones, 84% seen once. This record belongs to a study of cytomegalovirus exposure and HLA in healthy donors. Study-wide findings and caveats: Per a prior analysis, the majority of TCR beta V segments were productive roughly 90% or roughly 30% of the time. Apart from CMV serostatus, no immune exposure information was available.

CDR1 and CDR2 from the germline V gene are MNHNS and SASEGT. Trimming cost V 2 bases and J 7 bases, with 14 bases left between them. The CDR3 is made up of 14 amino acids. This receptor was taken from a boy aged 10-17 years in good health and CMV-seronegative. Specimen: PBMCs. The chain joins TRBV6-1 to TRBJ1-2, with D perhaps matching TRBD1 (5 bases). CDR3 nucleotide sequence: TGTGCCAGCAGTGAATCTCGGGGGTGGAGTGGCTACACCTTC. This translates into CASSESRGWSGYTF.